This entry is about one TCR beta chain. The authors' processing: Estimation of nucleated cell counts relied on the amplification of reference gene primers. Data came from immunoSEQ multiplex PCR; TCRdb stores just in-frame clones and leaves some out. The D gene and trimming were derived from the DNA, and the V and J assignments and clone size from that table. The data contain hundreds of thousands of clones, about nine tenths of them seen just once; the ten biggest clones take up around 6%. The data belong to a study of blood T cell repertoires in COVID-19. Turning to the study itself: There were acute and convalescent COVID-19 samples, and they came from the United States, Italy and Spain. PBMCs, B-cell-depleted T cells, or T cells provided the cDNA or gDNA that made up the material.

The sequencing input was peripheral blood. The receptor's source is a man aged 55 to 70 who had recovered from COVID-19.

CDR3 nucleotides: TGTGCCAGCAGTTACTCACGGGGGGCCGGTGGGTACGAGCAGTACTTC. It translates to CASSYSRGAGGYEQYF. The gene calls are TRBV6-5 and TRBJ2-7, with D perhaps matching TRBD2 (7 bases). CDR3 length: 16 residues. In germline, CDR1 is MNHEY, CDR2 SVGAGI. V lost 0 bases and J 4 bases, leaving 16 bases between the germline ends.